The TCR beta chain described here comes from a study of metastatic and nonmetastatic thyroid tumors. Overall study: Repertoire comparisons spanned blood and tumor or nodule tissue from malignant and benign thyroid patients. Study-level findings and limits: Benign nodules were reported to have significantly lower TCR beta diversity than malignant thyroid tumors, in blood and tumor.

From germline, CDR1 is MDHEN and CDR2 SYDVKM. The V end was cut by 1 base, the J end by 6 bases, with 10 bases between. The CDR3 totals 13 residues. This clone counts as medium-sized. What it binds is unknown. In the authors' workflow: The study built a papillary thyroid cancer distant-metastasis classifier from CDR3 differences across clinicopathological groups. TCRdb reassembled clones from the PCR reads with MiXCR. The V and J calls follow TCRdb's processing rather than the paper's. The sample has approximately 25,000 clones, 26% seen once. Every patient underwent thyroid surgery untreated. The TCR sequence derives from a male donor with papillary thyroid cancer or a benign thyroid nodule (not recorded which). Some clones in this sample may be carry-over from other donors' samples. The gene calls are TRBV28 and TRBJ2-7; D is possibly TRBD2 (5 bases). The sequenced sample consisted of blood. The CDR3 region is CASSLYGLLEQYF. In DNA, the CDR3 is TGTGCCAGCAGTTTATACGGACTCCTCGAGCAGTACTTC. Looking up the rest from reference TRBV28 and TRBJ2-7 gives the full variable domain: DVKVTQSSRYLVKRTGEKVFLECVQDMDHENMFWYRQDPGLGLRLIYFSYDVKMKEKGDIPEGYSVSREKKERFSLILESASTNQTSMYLCASSLYGLLEQYFGPGTRLTVT.